These 27 T cell receptor beta chains were all obtained from the same sample, sequenced in a study of T cell responses to AZD1222 COVID-19 vaccine. Sequencing used immunoSEQ multiplex PCR; TCRdb keeps in-frame clones, though not all of them. The table lists 100,000 to 150,000 clones, over 75% of them singletons. The sample consisted of peripheral blood, taken on day 0 of AZD1222 vaccination. These receptors came from an adult in good health.

J is TRBJ1-4 and V is TRBV21-1; the table's TRBD1 call for D was not verified on the DNA. TRBV21-1 is listed as a pseudogene. There are 16 residues in the CDR3. CDR3: CASDREGLTTNEKLFF. The CDR3, as DNA: TGTGCCAGCGACAGGGAAGGACTAACAACTAATGAAAAACTGTTTTTT.

The chain joins TRBV11-2 to TRBJ2-1; D unresolved. V was shortened by 4 bases and J by 4 bases, with 11 bases between the two germline ends. The CDR3 loop spans 14 amino acids. CDR1 and CDR2 (germline): SGHAT, FQNNGV. CDR3 residues: CASSSILGYNEQFF. The DNA of the CDR3 is TGTGCCAGCAGCTCGATACTGGGATACAATGAGCAGTTCTTC.

CDR3 sequence: CASSRVGYPNTGELFF. As DNA, the CDR3 is TGTGCCAGCAGCCGTGTGGGGTACCCAAACACCGGGGAGCTGTTTTTT. The chain is built from TRBV7-9 and TRBJ2-2; D is ambiguous. Deletions cut 5 bases from V and 2 bases from J, with 15 bases between. Germline assignment: CDR1 SEHNR and CDR2 FQNEAQ (reference sequence). The CDR3 runs to 16 residues.

The gene calls are TRBV5-1 and TRBJ1-4, with TRBD1 matching over 9 bases. Germline assignment: CDR1 SGHRS and CDR2 YFSETQ. Germline trimming cut 4 bases from V and 1 base from J; bases unmatched to any gene: 8. CDR3 length equals 17 residues. DNA of the CDR3: TGCGCCAGCAGCCGGGGACAGGGTCGTGGAACTAATGAAAAACTGTTTTTT. Translation gives CASSRGQGRGTNEKLFF.

J is TRBJ2-7 and V is TRBV14; no firm D call. The CDR3 loop spans 18 amino acids. CDR1 is SGHDN and CDR2 is FVKESK in the germline V gene. Trimming shortened V by 1 base and J by 2 bases, and 21 bases separated the two germline ends. CDR3 bases: TGTGCCAGCAGCCAAGGCCAATTTTCTAGGCAGCTTACCTACGAGCAGTACTTC. This codes for CASSQGQFSRQLTYEQYF. The entire variable domain, with the rest obtained from reference TRBV14 and TRBJ2-7, is as follows: EAGVTQFPSHSVIEKGQTVTLRCDPISGHDNLYWYRRVMGKEIKFLLHFVKESKQDESGMPNNRFLAERTGGTYSTLKVQPAELEDSGVYFCASSQGQFSRQLTYEQYFGPGTRLTVT.

The chain couples TRBV6-5 to TRBJ1-2; D is perhaps TRBD1 (6 bases). There are 13 residues in the CDR3. The V end lost 8 bases, the J end lost 3 bases, and 13 bases lay between the germline ends. Germline V gives CDR1 MNHEY, CDR2 SVGAGI. The DNA for the CDR3 is TGTGCCAGCGAGGCAGGGGAGGACTATGGCTACACCTTC. Its translation is CASEAGEDYGYTF.

V usage is TRBV12-5 and J usage is TRBJ2-7, with 15 bases matching TRBD2. Germline CDR1 LGHNT, CDR2 FRNRAP. Trimming cost V 0 bases and J 1 base; bases outside gene matches: 10. The CDR3 spans 20 residues. Here the CDR3 DNA reads TGTGCTAGTGGTTTGGTCCGGGGACTAGCGGGAGGCTGGAGGTCCTACGAGCAGTACTTC. The encoded protein is CASGLVRGLAGGWRSYEQYF. The full variable domain, in which reference TRBV12-5 and TRBJ2-7 provide the parts outside the CDR3, is DARVTQTPRHKVTEMGQEVTMRCQPILGHNTVFWYRQTMMQGLELLAYFRNRAPLDDSGMPKDRFSAEMPDATLATLKIQPSEPRDSAVYFCASGLVRGLAGGWRSYEQYFGPGTRLTVT.

This rearrangement joins TRBV5-4 to TRBJ2-1; 12 nucleotides line up with TRBD2. Germline loops: CDR1 SGHNT, CDR2 YYREEE (reference sequence). The CDR3 has 16 amino acids. Losses at the gene ends were 4 bases for V and 4 bases for J; bases not matched to a gene: 6. The CDR3, as DNA: TGTGCCAGCAGCGCAGGACTAGCGGGAAGTTACAATGAGCAGTTCTTC. As protein: CASSAGLAGSYNEQFF.

This chain links TRBV6-5 with TRBJ2-1, with 8 bases that match TRBD2. The J segment lost 9 bases and the V segment lost 8 bases, leaving 15 bases of the junction unmatched. In germline, CDR1 is MNHEY, CDR2 SVGAGI. This CDR3 has 15 residues. The CDR3 loop reads CASGRTIAGSTEQFF. CDR3 bases: TGTGCCAGCGGAAGGACGATAGCGGGAAGTACTGAGCAGTTCTTC.

The rearrangement uses TRBV3-1 (or the pseudogene TRBV3-2) and TRBJ2-7, with 7 bases aligning to TRBD2. Germline trimming cut 6 bases from V and 4 bases from J; bases unmatched to any gene: 12. The germline CDR1 and CDR2 sequences are LGHDT and YNNKEL (reference sequence). The CDR3 has 15 residues. The CDR3 spells CASSSSGLPPYEQYF. The DNA of the CDR3 is TGTGCCAGCAGTTCTAGCGGACTACCACCTTACGAGCAGTACTTC.

The J gene is TRBJ2-1, the V gene TRBV18; 11 positions agree with TRBD2. CDR1 is KGHSH, CDR2 LQKENI, per germline. Germline trimming cut 3 bases from V and 4 bases from J; bases unmatched to any gene: 5. This CDR3 has 16 amino acids. The CDR3 DNA follows: TGTGCCAGCTCACCCGCCGGGACTAGCGGATACAATGAGCAGTTCTTC. This gives the protein CASSPAGTSGYNEQFF.

This clone was recorded a few times. The chain links TRBV28 to TRBJ2-7; TRBD1 might be the D (6 bases). The CDR3 loop spans 16 amino acids. The germline gives CDR1 MDHEN, CDR2 SYDVKM. V lost 4 bases, J lost 0 bases, and 16 bases lay in between. The CDR3 spells CASSSSQAGASYEQYF. The CDR3 bases are TGTGCCAGCAGTTCCTCACAGGCAGGGGCCTCCTACGAGCAGTACTTC.

The V gene is TRBV18, the J gene TRBJ2-7, with 7 bases fitting TRBD1. CDR3 length: 13 residues. Germline V lookup: CDR1 KGHSH, CDR2 LQKENI. V trimming: 4 bases; J trimming: 5 bases; junction bases outside the gene matches: 5. The CDR3 DNA reads as TGTGCCAGCTCACGATATCAGGGGGACGAGCAGTACTTC. This sequence encodes CASSRYQGDEQYF. Full variable domain (missing parts from reference TRBV18 and TRBJ2-7): NAGVMQNPRHLVRRRGQEARLRCSPMKGHSHVYWYRQLPEEGLKFMVYLQKENIIDESGMPKERFSAEFPKEGPSILRIQQVVRGDSAAYFCASSRYQGDEQYFGPGTRLTVT.

The chain carries TRBV2 and TRBJ2-2; D might be TRBD2 (6 bases). Germline V gene sequence: CDR1 SNHLY, CDR2 FYNNEI. Trimming cost V 10 bases and J 7 bases, with 16 bases left between them. The CDR3 is 13 residues long. CDR3 coding DNA: TGTGCCACCAAGACCCCGCGGGGCGGGGAGCTGTTTTTT. Translation: CATKTPRGGELFF. Combining the CDR3 with reference TRBV2 and TRBJ2-2 gives the whole variable domain EPEVTQTPSHQVTQMGQEVILRCVPISNHLYFYWYRQILGQKVEFLVSFYNNEISEKSEIFDDQFSVERPDGSNFTLKIRSTKLEDSAMYFCATKTPRGGELFFGEGSRLTVL.

CDR3 nucleotide sequence: TGTGCCAGCAGTTATTATTCTAGCGGGCAGTACTACGAGCAGTACTTC. Residues: CASSYYSSGQYYEQYF. The chain employs TRBV7-2 and TRBJ2-7, with 8 nucleotides matching TRBD2. This CDR3 comprises 16 residues. The germline CDR1 and CDR2 sequences are SGHTA and FQGNSA. Trimming removed 6 bases from V and 3 bases from J; junction bases left unmatched: 13.

The J gene is TRBJ1-4, the V gene TRBV5-1; 7 bases line up with TRBD1. Germline trimming cut 2 bases from V and 4 bases from J; bases unmatched to any gene: 5. There are 15 residues in the CDR3. Germline CDR1 SGHRS, CDR2 YFSETQ. The CDR3: CASSLIRGDNEKLFF. The CDR3 region has the DNA TGCGCCAGCAGCTTAATCAGGGGGGATAATGAAAAACTGTTTTTT.

V gene TRBV4-1 combines with J gene TRBJ2-1; 10 nucleotides align to TRBD2. Unmatched junction bases numbered 8, after V lost 0 bases and J lost 3 bases. The CDR3 contains 18 residues. Looked up from germline, CDR1 is MGHRA and CDR2 is YSYEKL. CDR3 sequence: CASSQDLGLAGGYNEQFF. CDR3 DNA sequence: TGCGCCAGCAGCCAAGACCTGGGGTTAGCGGGAGGCTACAATGAGCAGTTCTTC.

The chain recombines TRBV19 with TRBJ2-7; TRBD2 agrees at 11 bases. Per the germline V gene, CDR1 is LNHDA and CDR2 is SQIVND (reference sequence). Losses at the gene ends were 8 bases for V and 3 bases for J; bases not matched to a gene: 9. The CDR3 sequence is 15 residues long. The CDR3 region is CASSLAGGYYYEQYF. DNA of the CDR3: TGTGCCAGTTCGTTAGCGGGAGGGTACTACTACGAGCAGTACTTC.

V is TRBV29-1 and J is TRBJ2-7; D remains ambiguous. The CDR3 has 12 amino acids. In germline, CDR1 is SQVTM, CDR2 ANQGSEA. CDR3 protein: CSILRSSYEQYF. CDR3 in DNA: TGCAGTATCTTACGGAGCTCCTACGAGCAGTACTTC.

The rearrangement uses TRBV10-3 and TRBJ1-2, with a possible D match to TRBD1 (5 bases). CDR1 and CDR2 (germline): ENHRY, SYGVKD. The V and J ends lost 9 bases and 8 bases respectively, with 16 bases between them. This CDR3 region has 12 residues. CDR3 DNA sequence: TGTGCCATACGGACACTTGTCGGGGGCTACACCTTC. Its translation: CAIRTLVGGYTF.

The chain carries TRBV11-3 and TRBJ2-7; the D is unclear. Germline V CDR1 and CDR2: SGHNT, YENEEA. The V end lost 1 base, the J end lost 7 bases, and 2 bases lay between the germline ends. This CDR3 contains 10 residues. CDR3 in DNA: TGTGCCAGCAGCTTAGGGGAGCAGTACTTC. It specifies CASSLGEQYF.

V gene TRBV5-1 combines with J gene TRBJ2-7; D is possibly TRBD1 (6 bases). The V gene lost 6 bases and the J gene lost 5 bases, with 15 bases spanning the gap. The CDR3 length is 13 residues. Germline V gives CDR1 SGHRS, CDR2 YFSETQ. CDR3 sequence (DNA): TGCGCCAGCACGAAAACAGGGAGCCACGAGCAGTACTTC. This encodes CASTKTGSHEQYF.

The J gene is TRBJ2-3, the V gene TRBV4-2; TRBD2 matches 11 bases. The V gene's germline CDR1 is LGHNA and CDR2 YNFKEQ. The CDR3 consists of 16 residues. The V gene end was trimmed by 3 bases and the J gene end by 1 base; junction bases not matched to a gene: 3. The CDR3 spells CASSHGTSGRTDTQYF. CDR3 bases: TGTGCCAGCAGCCACGGGACTAGCGGCCGCACAGATACGCAGTATTTT.

This rearrangement joins TRBV6-1 to TRBJ1-3, with D hard to call. The V gene's germline CDR1 is MNHNS and CDR2 SASEGT. V was cut by 4 bases and J by 0 bases, with 16 bases left in between. The length of the CDR3 is 17 residues. The CDR3 is CASSVYGVTSSGNTIYF. CDR3 in DNA: TGTGCCAGCAGTGTCTACGGGGTTACAAGCTCTGGAAACACCATATATTTT.

V and J are TRBV18 and TRBJ1-1; D is possibly TRBD1 (6 bases). Trimming cost V 5 bases and J 1 base, with 8 bases left between them. There are 13 residues in the CDR3. The germline V gene encodes CDR1 KGHSH and CDR2 LQKENI. CDR3 coding DNA: TGTGCCAGCTCAGCGGACAGGAACACTGAAGCTTTCTTT. Residues: CASSADRNTEAFF.

The chain combines TRBV28 with TRBJ1-4, with a weak D call TRBD1 (5 bases). The CDR3 totals 13 residues. Per germline, CDR1 MDHEN and CDR2 SYDVKM. V was shortened by 5 bases and J by 14 bases, with 18 bases between the two germline ends. CDR3 loop: CASSPPGDGVLFF. The CDR3 coding sequence is TGTGCCAGCAGTCCACCTGGGGACGGGGTCCTGTTTTTT.

The rearrangement joins TRBV28 to TRBJ2-3, with 7 bases fitting TRBD2. With 6 bases clipped from V and 1 base from J, the junction kept 13 bases outside the gene matches. The CDR3 loop spans 17 amino acids. Germline CDR1 is MDHEN and CDR2 is SYDVKM. The CDR3 protein is CASRSARVGGGTDTQYF. The CDR3 region has the DNA TGTGCCAGCAGATCTGCCCGGGTGGGAGGGGGCACAGATACGCAGTATTTT. Full variable domain (outside the CDR3, taken from reference TRBV28 and TRBJ2-3): DVKVTQSSRYLVKRTGEKVFLECVQDMDHENMFWYRQDPGLGLRLIYFSYDVKMKEKGDIPEGYSVSREKKERFSLILESASTNQTSMYLCASRSARVGGGTDTQYFGPGTRLTVL.